Shown below are 18 T cell receptor beta chains from a single sample sequenced in a study of control samples from healthy donors and cancer patients. TCRdb's table, derived via immunoSEQ multiplex PCR, lists solely in-frame clones and lacks some. The table records about 250,000 clones, roughly 87% of them present only once. The sample consisted of PBMCs. Receptors were obtained from a woman in her sixties with lung cancer.

This clone was observed a single time. The chain carries TRBV11-3 and TRBJ2-2; 7 positions match TRBD1. CDR1 and CDR2 from the germline V gene are SGHNT and YENEEA. With 3 bases clipped from V and 4 bases from J, the junction kept 2 bases outside the gene matches. The CDR3 spans 14 residues. This CDR3 is CASSFTGATGELFF. In DNA, the CDR3 is TGTGCCAGCAGCTTTACAGGGGCCACCGGGGAGCTGTTTTTT.

The chain recombines TRBV10-3 with TRBJ1-3; D possibly corresponds to TRBD1 (6 bases). Per germline, CDR1 ENHRY and CDR2 SYGVKD. This CDR3 is 18 amino acids long. Trimming cost V 6 bases and J 2 bases, with 23 bases left between them. The CDR3 loop reads CAISREPAGQRTGNTIYF. The CDR3 DNA reads TGTGCCATCAGCCGTGAACCCGCAGGACAGCGGACTGGAAACACCATATATTTT.

This rearrangement joins TRBV28 to TRBJ2-3; TRBD2 aligns across 10 bases. This CDR3 has 15 amino acids. After removal of 6 bases from V and 2 bases from J, the junction contained 5 bases not matched to a gene. The germline V gene encodes CDR1 MDHEN and CDR2 SYDVKM. The CDR3, as DNA: TGTGCCAGCAGGTCGAGCGGGAGGGCCACAGATACGCAGTATTTT. Amino acids: CASRSSGRATDTQYF.

The V gene is TRBV6-5, the J gene TRBJ2-7; D call uncertain. Trimming cost V 6 bases and J 2 bases, with 14 bases left between them. The CDR3 length is 14 residues. The V gene's germline CDR1 is MNHEY and CDR2 SVGAGI. The CDR3 bases are TGTGCCAGCAGCCATAGAATCCCTCCCTACGAGCAGTACTTC. Its protein product is CASSHRIPPYEQYF.

There are many counts of this clone. The chain has TRBV11-3 and TRBJ2-7, with D tentatively TRBD2 (5 bases). The CDR3 totals 12 residues. Germline V gene lookup returns CDR1 SGHNT and CDR2 YENEEA. Trimming took off 6 bases at V and 2 bases at J, with 8 bases between the two ends. CDR3 sequence: CASRMRAYEQYF. In DNA, the CDR3 is TGTGCCAGCAGAATGAGGGCCTACGAGCAGTACTTC.

This rearrangement joins TRBV2 to TRBJ2-5, with D tentatively TRBD1 (5 bases). Per germline, CDR1 SNHLY and CDR2 FYNNEI. Trimming took 4 bases from V and 0 from J, leaving 9 bases between them. This CDR3 has 14 residues. Here the CDR3 reads CASSVGQYQETQYF. Written as DNA, the CDR3 is TGTGCCAGCAGTGTGGGGCAGTACCAAGAGACCCAGTACTTC.

The V and J genes are TRBV2 and TRBJ1-1; D unclear. Trimming cost V 4 bases and J 5 bases, with 11 bases left between them. Per the germline V gene, CDR1 is SNHLY and CDR2 is FYNNEI. The CDR3 spans 13 residues. The CDR3 loop is CASSGMEVTEAFF. In DNA form, the CDR3 reads TGTGCCAGCAGTGGTATGGAGGTGACTGAAGCTTTCTTT.

V is TRBV3-1 (or the pseudogene TRBV3-2) and J is TRBJ1-1, with 9 positions matching TRBD1. The CDR3 is made up of 16 amino acids. The germline V gene has CDR1 LGHDT and CDR2 YNNKEL (reference sequence). The V segment lost 5 bases and the J segment 10 bases; nucleotides outside the gene matches: 17. CDR3 sequence reads: CASSDGPGQGPSRAFF. CDR3 in DNA: TGTGCCAGCAGCGATGGGCCGGGACAGGGTCCCTCGCGAGCTTTCTTT.

The J gene is TRBJ2-1, the V gene TRBV5-8; 8 nucleotides match TRBD1. J gave up 4 bases and V 3 bases, and 6 bases lay outside the gene matches. The germline V gene encodes CDR1 SGHTS and CDR2 YDEGEE. This CDR3 contains 15 residues. DNA of the CDR3: TGTGCCAGCAGCTACAGGGGGATGGGGTACAATGAGCAGTTCTTC. Translation gives CASSYRGMGYNEQFF.

This clone showed up just once. The chain joins TRBV9 to TRBJ2-2; 11 nucleotides match TRBD1. The germline V gene encodes CDR1 SGDLS and CDR2 YYNGEE. CDR3 length: 15 amino acids. The junction had 1 base not matched to a gene; V was cut back by 2 bases and J by 4 bases. CDR3 sequence (DNA): TGTGCCAGCAGCGTCGGACAGGGGGCCACCGGGGAGCTGTTTTTT. Its translation is CASSVGQGATGELFF.

This clone was observed a few times. The gene calls are TRBV5-4 and TRBJ2-1, with 8 bases that match TRBD2. Germline trimming cut 6 bases from V and 6 bases from J; bases unmatched to any gene: 2. CDR3 length equals 12 residues. Germline CDR1 and CDR2: SGHNT and YYREEE (reference sequence). The CDR3 region has the DNA TGTGCCAGCATTGGGACTAGCAATGAGCAGTTCTTC. This gives the protein CASIGTSNEQFF.

The chain joins TRBV19 to TRBJ1-1; D is possibly TRBD1 (6 bases). Per germline, CDR1 LNHDA and CDR2 SQIVND (reference sequence). The CDR3 is 13 amino acids. The V and J ends lost 7 bases and 4 bases respectively, with 13 bases between them. This chain's CDR3 is CASIKQGGTEAFF. DNA for the CDR3: TGTGCCAGTATTAAACAGGGAGGCACTGAAGCTTTCTTT.

This clone is a singleton in its sample. The gene calls are TRBV5-4 and TRBJ2-7; 9 bases map to TRBD1. CDR1 SGHNT and CDR2 YYREEE come from the germline V gene (reference sequence). V lost 4 bases to trimming and J lost 0 bases; unmatched junction nucleotides: 2. This CDR3 contains 14 residues. The CDR3: CASSPTGGSYEQYF. The CDR3 region has the DNA TGTGCCAGCAGCCCGACAGGGGGCTCCTACGAGCAGTACTTC.

In this sample, this clone turned up once. The rearrangement uses TRBV19 and TRBJ1-5; D might be TRBD1 (5 bases). V was shortened by 6 bases and J by 5 bases, with 17 bases between the two germline ends. Germline V gives CDR1 LNHDA, CDR2 SQIVND (reference sequence). This CDR3 has 15 amino acids. The CDR3 nucleotides are TGTGCCAGTAGCCTTTCGCGGGGGGGAGATCAGCCCCAGCATTTT. Residues: CASSLSRGGDQPQHF.

This chain uses TRBV4-1 with TRBJ1-2, with D possibly matching TRBD1 (5 bases). Trimming shortened V by 3 bases and J by 6 bases, and 14 bases separated the two germline ends. In germline, CDR1 is MGHRA, CDR2 YSYEKL. This CDR3 contains 14 residues. The chain's CDR3 is CASSHAGSLDGYTF. In DNA form, the CDR3 reads TGCGCCAGCAGCCATGCAGGGTCCCTTGATGGCTACACCTTC.

This clone has just a few counts. The chain has TRBV7-8 and TRBJ1-5, with TRBD1 identical over 11 bases. The ends lost 5 bases at V and 2 bases at J; junction bases unmatched: 8. Germline lookup yields CDR1 SGHVS and CDR2 FQNEAQ. The CDR3 runs to 17 residues. This CDR3 is CASSGGQGALGNQPQHF. CDR3 coding DNA: TGTGCCAGCAGCGGTGGACAGGGGGCGTTGGGCAATCAGCCCCAGCATTTT.

This chain uses TRBV11-3 with TRBJ1-1; D is unresolved. The V and J ends lost 5 bases and 0 bases respectively, with 13 bases between them. CDR1 and CDR2 from the germline V gene are SGHNT and YENEEA. This CDR3 is 15 amino acids long. CDR3 coding DNA: TGTGCCAGCAGCCCGGCAGGAGTTCTGAACACTGAAGCTTTCTTT. Its protein is CASSPAGVLNTEAFF.

The chain links TRBV21-1 to TRBJ1-2. TRBV21-1 has pseudogene status. The CDR3 loop spans 16 amino acids. CDR3 amino acids: CASSRLGTGANYGYTF. As DNA, the CDR3 is TGTGCCAGCAGCAGACTAGGGACGGGAGCTAACTATGGCTACACCTTC.